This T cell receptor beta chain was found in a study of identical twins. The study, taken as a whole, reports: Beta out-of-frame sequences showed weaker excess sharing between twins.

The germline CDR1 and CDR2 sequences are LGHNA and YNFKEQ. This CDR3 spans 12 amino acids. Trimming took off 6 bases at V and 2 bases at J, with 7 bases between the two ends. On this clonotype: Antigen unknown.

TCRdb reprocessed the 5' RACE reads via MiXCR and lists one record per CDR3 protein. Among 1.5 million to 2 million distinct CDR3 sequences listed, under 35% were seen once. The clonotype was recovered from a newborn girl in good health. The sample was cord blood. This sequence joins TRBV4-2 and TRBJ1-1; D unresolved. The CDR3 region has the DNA TGTGCCAGCAGGCGTACTAACACTGAAGCTTTCTTT. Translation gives CASRRTNTEAFF.